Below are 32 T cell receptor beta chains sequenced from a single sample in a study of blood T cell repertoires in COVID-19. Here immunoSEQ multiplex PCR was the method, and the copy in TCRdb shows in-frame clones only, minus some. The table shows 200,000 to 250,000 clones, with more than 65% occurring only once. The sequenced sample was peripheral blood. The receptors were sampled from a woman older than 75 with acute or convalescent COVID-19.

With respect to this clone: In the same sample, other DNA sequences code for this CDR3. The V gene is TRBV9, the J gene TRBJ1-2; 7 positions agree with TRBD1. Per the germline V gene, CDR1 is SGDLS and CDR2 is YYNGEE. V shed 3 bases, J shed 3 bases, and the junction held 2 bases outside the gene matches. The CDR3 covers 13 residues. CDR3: CASSAGGYYGYTF. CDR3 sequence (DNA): TGTGCCAGCAGCGCAGGGGGTTACTATGGCTACACCTTC.

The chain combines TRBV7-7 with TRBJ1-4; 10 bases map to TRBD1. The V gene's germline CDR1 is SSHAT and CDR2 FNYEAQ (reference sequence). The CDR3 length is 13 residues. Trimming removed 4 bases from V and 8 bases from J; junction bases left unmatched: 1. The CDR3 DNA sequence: TGTGCCAGCAGCTCGGGACAGGGGGAAAAACTGTTTTTT. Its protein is CASSSGQGEKLFF.

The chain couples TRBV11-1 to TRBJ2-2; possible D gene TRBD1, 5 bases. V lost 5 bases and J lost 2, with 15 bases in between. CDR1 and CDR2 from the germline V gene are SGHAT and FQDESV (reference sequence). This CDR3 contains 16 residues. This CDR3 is CASSKLRAPNTGELFF. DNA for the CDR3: TGTGCCAGCAGCAAGCTCAGGGCCCCTAACACCGGGGAGCTGTTTTTT.

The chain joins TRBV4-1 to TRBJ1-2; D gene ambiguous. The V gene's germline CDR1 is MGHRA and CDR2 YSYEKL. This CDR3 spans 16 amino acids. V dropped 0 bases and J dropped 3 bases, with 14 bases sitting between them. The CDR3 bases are TGCGCCAGCAGCCAAGATGCGCGGGGAATCTACTATGGCTACACCTTC. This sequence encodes CASSQDARGIYYGYTF.

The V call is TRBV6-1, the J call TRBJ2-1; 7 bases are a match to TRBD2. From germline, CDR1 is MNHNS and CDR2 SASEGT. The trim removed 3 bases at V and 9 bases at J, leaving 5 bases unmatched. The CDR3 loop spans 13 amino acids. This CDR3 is CASSESRGGEQFF. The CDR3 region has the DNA TGTGCCAGCAGTGAGAGCCGCGGGGGTGAGCAGTTCTTC.

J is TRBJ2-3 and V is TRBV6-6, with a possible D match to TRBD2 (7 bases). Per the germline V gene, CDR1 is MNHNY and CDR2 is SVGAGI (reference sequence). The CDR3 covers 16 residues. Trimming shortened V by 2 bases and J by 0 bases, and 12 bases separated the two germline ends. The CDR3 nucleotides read TGTGCCAGCAGTTACGGCGGGGGCACTAGCACAGATACGCAGTATTTT. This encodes CASSYGGGTSTDTQYF.

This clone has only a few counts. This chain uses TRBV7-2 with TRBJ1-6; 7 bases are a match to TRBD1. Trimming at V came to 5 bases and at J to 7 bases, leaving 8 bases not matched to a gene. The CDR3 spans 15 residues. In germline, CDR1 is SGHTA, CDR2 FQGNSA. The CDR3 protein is CASSLAGDRNSPLHF. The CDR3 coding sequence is TGTGCCAGCAGCCTCGCCGGGGACAGAAATTCACCCCTCCACTTT. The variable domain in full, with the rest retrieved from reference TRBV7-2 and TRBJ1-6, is GAGVSQSPSNKVTEKGKDVELRCDPISGHTALYWYRQSLGQGLEFLIYFQGNSAPDKSGLPSDRFSAERTGGSVSTLTIQRTQQEDSAVYLCASSLAGDRNSPLHFGNGTRLTVT.

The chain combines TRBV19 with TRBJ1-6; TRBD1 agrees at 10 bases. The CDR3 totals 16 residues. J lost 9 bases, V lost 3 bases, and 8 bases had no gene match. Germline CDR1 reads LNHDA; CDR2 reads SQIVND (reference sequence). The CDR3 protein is CASSIRQGALSSPLHF. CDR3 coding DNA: TGTGCCAGTAGTATCAGACAGGGGGCTTTGAGTTCACCCCTCCACTTT.

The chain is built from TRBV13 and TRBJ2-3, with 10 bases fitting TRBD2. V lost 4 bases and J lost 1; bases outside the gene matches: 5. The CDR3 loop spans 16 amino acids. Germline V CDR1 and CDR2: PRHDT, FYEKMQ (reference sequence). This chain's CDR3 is CASSSSGGAGTDTQYF. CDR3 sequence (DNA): TGTGCCAGCAGCTCAAGCGGGGGGGCGGGCACAGATACGCAGTATTTT.

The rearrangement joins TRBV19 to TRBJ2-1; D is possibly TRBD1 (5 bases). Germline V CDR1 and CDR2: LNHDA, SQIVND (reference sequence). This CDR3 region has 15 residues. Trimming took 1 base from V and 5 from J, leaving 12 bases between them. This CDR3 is CASSIGQPPNNEQFF. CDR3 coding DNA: TGTGCCAGTAGTATAGGACAGCCACCAAACAATGAGCAGTTCTTC.

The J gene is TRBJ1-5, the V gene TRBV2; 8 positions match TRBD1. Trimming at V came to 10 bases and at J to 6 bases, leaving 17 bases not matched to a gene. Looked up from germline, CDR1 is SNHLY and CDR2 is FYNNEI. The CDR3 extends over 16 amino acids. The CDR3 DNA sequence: TGTGCCACAAGGGTGGACAGGGCTTTTAGTCTTCAGCCCCAGCATTTT. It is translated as CATRVDRAFSLQPQHF.

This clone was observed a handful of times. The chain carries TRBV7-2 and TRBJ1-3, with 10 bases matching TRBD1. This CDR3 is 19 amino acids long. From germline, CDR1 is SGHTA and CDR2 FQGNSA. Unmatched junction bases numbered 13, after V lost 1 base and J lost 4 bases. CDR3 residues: CASSLESWSGQGSGNTIYF. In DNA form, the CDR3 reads TGTGCCAGCAGCTTAGAGAGTTGGTCGGGACAGGGGTCAGGAAACACCATATATTTT.

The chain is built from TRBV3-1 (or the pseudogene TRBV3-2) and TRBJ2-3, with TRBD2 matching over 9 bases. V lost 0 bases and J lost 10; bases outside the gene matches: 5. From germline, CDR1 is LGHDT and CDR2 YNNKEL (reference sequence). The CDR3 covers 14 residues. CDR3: CASSQDRAGGPQYF. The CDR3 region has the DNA TGTGCCAGCAGCCAAGATCGGGCGGGGGGGCCGCAGTATTTT.

The CDR3, as DNA: TGTGCCAGCGGGACAGGACCTAGCAATCAGCCCCAGCATTTT. Amino acids: CASGTGPSNQPQHF. The chain carries TRBV19 and TRBJ1-5; 8 bases agree with TRBD1. With V trimmed by 9 bases and J by 0 bases, 4 bases remained unmatched. The CDR3 totals 14 residues. Germline V CDR1 and CDR2: LNHDA, SQIVND (reference sequence).

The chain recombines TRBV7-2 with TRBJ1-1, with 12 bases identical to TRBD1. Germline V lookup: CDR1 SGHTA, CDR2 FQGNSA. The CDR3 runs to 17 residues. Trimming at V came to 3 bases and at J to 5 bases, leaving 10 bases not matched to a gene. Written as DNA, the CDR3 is TGTGCCAGCAGCTTCCTCGGGACAGGGGGCTACAGGACTGAAGCTTTCTTT. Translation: CASSFLGTGGYRTEAFF.

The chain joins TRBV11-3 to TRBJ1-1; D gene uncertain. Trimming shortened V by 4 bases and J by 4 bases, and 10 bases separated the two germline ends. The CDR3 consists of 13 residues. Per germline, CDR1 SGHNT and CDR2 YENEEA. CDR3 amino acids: CASSSATGTEAFF. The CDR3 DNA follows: TGTGCCAGCAGCTCGGCCACGGGCACTGAAGCTTTCTTT.

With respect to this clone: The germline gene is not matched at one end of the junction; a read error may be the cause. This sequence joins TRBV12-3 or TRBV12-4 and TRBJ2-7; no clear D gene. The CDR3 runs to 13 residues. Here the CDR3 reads CASSFFGSFEQYF. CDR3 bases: TGTGCCAGCAGTTTCTTTGGCTCCTTCGAGCAGTACTTC.

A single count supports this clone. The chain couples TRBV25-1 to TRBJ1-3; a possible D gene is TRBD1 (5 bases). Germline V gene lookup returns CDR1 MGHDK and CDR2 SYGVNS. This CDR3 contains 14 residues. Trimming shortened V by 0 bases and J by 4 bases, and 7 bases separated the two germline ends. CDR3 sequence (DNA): TGTGCCAGCAGTGAATATCGACAGGGAAACACCATATATTTT. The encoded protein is CASSEYRQGNTIYF. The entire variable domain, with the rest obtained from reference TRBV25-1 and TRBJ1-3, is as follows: EADIYQTPRYLVIGTGKKITLECSQTMGHDKMYWYQQDPGMELHLIHYSYGVNSTEKGDLSSESTVSRIRTEHFPLTLESARPSHTSQYLCASSEYRQGNTIYFGEGSWLTVV.

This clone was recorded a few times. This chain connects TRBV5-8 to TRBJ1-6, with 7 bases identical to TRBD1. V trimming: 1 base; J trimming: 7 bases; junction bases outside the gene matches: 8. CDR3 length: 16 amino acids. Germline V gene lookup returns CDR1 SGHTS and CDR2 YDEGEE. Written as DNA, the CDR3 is TGTGCCAGCAGCTTGTACTCAGGGGGGATGAATTCACCCCTCCACTTT. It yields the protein CASSLYSGGMNSPLHF.

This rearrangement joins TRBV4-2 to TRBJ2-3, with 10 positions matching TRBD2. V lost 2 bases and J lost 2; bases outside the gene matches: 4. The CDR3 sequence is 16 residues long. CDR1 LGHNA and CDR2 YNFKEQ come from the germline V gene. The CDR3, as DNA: TGTGCCAGCAGCCAAACCGGGACTAGCGACACAGATACGCAGTATTTT. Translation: CASSQTGTSDTDTQYF.

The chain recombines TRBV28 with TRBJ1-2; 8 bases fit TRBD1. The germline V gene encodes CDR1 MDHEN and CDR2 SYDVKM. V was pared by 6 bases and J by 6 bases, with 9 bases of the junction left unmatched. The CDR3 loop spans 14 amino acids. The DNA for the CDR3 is TGTGCCAGCAGCCCAACGACAGGGGAGGATGGCTACACCTTC. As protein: CASSPTTGEDGYTF.

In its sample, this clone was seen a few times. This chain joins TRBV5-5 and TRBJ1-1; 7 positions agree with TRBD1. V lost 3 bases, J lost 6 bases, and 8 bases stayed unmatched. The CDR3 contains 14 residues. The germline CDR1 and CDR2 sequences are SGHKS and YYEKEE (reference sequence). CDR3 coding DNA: TGTGCCAGCAGCTACCGAGACACAGGGGCTGAAGCTTTCTTT. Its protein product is CASSYRDTGAEAFF.

The CDR3 is CASRGLLGSYNEQFF. The CDR3 region has the DNA TGTGCCAGCAGGGGACTCCTAGGCTCCTACAATGAGCAGTTCTTC. This chain links TRBV2 with TRBJ2-1, with D maybe TRBD2 (6 bases). V lost 6 bases and J lost 0, with 12 bases in between. CDR3 length: 15 amino acids. Germline CDR1 is SNHLY and CDR2 is FYNNEI. The variable domain in full, completed from reference TRBV2 and TRBJ2-1, reads EPEVTQTPSHQVTQMGQEVILRCVPISNHLYFYWYRQILGQKVEFLVSFYNNEISEKSEIFDDQFSVERPDGSNFTLKIRSTKLEDSAMYFCASRGLLGSYNEQFFGPGTRLTVL.

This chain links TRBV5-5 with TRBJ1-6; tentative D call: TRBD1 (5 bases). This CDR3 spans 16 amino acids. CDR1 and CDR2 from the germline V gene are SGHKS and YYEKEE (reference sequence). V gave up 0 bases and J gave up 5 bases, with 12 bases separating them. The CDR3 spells CASSLVGGSDNSPLHF. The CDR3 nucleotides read TGTGCCAGCAGCTTGGTCGGGGGTTCGGATAATTCACCCCTCCACTTT.

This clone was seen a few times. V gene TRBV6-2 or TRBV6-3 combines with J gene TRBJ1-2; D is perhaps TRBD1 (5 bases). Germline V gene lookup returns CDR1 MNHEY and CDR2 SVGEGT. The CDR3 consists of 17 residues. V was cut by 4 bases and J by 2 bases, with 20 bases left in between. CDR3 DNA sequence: TGTGCCAGCAGTTGGGGCCATCAACAGGCCACCAACTATGGCTACACCTTC. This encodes CASSWGHQQATNYGYTF.

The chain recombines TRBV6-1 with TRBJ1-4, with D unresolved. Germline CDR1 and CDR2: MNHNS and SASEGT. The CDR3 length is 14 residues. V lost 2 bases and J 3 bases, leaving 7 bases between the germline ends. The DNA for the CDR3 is TGTGCCAGCAGTGAAACCCAGTCTAATGAAAAACTGTTTTTT. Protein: CASSETQSNEKLFF.

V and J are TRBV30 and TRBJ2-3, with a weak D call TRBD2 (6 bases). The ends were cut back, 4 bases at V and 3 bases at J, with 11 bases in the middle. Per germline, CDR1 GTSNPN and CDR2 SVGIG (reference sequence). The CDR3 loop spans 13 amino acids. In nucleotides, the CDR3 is TGTGCCTGGACCGGGGGAGAGACAGATACGCAGTATTTT. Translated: CAWTGGETDTQYF.

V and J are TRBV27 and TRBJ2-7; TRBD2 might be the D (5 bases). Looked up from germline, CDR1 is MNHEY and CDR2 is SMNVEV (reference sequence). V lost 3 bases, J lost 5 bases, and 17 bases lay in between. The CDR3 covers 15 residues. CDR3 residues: CASSLPDSRINEQYF. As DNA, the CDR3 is TGTGCCAGCAGTTTGCCGGACTCGCGAATCAACGAGCAGTACTTC.

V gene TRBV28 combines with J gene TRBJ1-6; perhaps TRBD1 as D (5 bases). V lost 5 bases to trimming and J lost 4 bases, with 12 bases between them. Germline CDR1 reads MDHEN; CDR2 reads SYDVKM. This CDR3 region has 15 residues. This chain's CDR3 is CASSPRGGYNSPLHF. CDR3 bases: TGTGCCAGCAGTCCCCGGGGGGGGTATAATTCACCCCTCCACTTT.

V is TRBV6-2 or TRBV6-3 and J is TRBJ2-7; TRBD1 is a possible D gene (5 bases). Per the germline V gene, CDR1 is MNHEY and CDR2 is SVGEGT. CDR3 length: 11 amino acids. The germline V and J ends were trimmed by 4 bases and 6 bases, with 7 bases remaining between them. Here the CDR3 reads CASSSGFEQYF. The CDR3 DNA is TGTGCCAGCAGTTCAGGGTTCGAGCAGTACTTC.

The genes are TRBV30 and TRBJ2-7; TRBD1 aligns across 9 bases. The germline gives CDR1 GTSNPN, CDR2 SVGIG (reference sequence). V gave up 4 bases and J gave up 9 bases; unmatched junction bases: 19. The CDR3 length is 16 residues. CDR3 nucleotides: TGTGCCTGGACCGGTTCGGGGACAGGGTATAGTCCGCGGCAGTACTTC. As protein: CAWTGSGTGYSPRQYF. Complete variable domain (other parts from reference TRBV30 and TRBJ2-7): SQTIHQWPATLVQPVGSPLSLECTVEGTSNPNLYWYRQAAGRGLQLLFYSVGIGQISSEVPQNLSASRPQDRQFILSSKKLLLSDSGFYLCAWTGSGTGYSPRQYFGPGTRLTVT.

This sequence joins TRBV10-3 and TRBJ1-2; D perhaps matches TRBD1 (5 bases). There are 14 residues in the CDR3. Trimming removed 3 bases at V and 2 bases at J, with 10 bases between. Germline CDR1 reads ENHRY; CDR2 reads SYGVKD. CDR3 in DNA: TGTGCCATCAGTGACGGCAGGGTAAACTATGGCTACACCTTC. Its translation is CAISDGRVNYGYTF.